Listed below are T cell receptor beta chains from one sample, sequenced in a study of T cell changes during pregnancy in multiple sclerosis. Data came from immunoSEQ multiplex PCR; TCRdb stores just in-frame clones and leaves some out. Seen here are approximately 41,000 clones, 90% to 95% observed once, and the top ten hold around 8.1%. Source: CD8+ T cells from peripheral blood mononuclear cells, taken in the third trimester of pregnancy. Source of these receptors: a female donor with multiple sclerosis, enrolled in a pregnancy study. The conserved cysteine and the conserved F or W are not part of the CDR3 here. The order of the fields is V gene, clone size, CDR3 protein. Only part of the rows carry a size: once, few, many, or a class if the clone is expanded.

>TRBV7-7|.
ASSLSDSYQQF
>TRBV29-1|once
SVEVEAGLYNEQF
>TRBV2|.
ASSETLHRGYTEAF
>TRBV7-9|.
ASRGTGGREWDTIY
>TRBV7-6|.
ASRLAGGHTDTQY
>TRBV27|.
ASSFYGHDTEAF
>TRBV7-3|.
ASSLTGLGGAYYNEQF
>TRBV29-1|.
SSGQGVYEQF
>TRBV2|once
ASSVRGSNQPQH
>TRBV7-9|once
ASSQDRNYEQY
>TRBV28|.
ASGREGPGTQY
>TRBV15|.
ATSRDLVGRDNQPQH
>TRBV7-6|.
ASSLKASGSDEAQY
>TRBV28|.
ASSSTDSNEKLF
>TRBV5-4|.
ASSESGTEAIEQY
>TRBV27|.
ASSWGVLGEQY
>TRBV10-3|.
AISEQTSGSQLREQY
>TRBV27|.
ASSFAGLDTEAF